This T cell receptor (beta chain) is from a study of post-analysis software for immune sequencing data. In the case of this clonotype: Its cognate antigen is unknown.

Broader study findings: TRBV5-6, TRBV5-1 and TRBV20-1 belonged to a set of about 5 TRBV segments that were more frequent in patients than controls.

Built from TCR beta cDNA, the libraries had unique molecular identifiers in them. TCRdb reprocessed the PCR reads with MiXCR, giving one entry per CDR3 protein. The profile covers approximately 400,000 distinct CDR3 sequences, with less than 40% appearing a single time and about an eighth taken by the ten largest. Trimming pared 3 bases from V and 1 base from J, leaving 12 bases between. The CDR3 has 15 residues. Germline V gene lookup returns CDR1 KGHSH and CDR2 LQKENI. This sequence originates from a girl aged 10 to 17 with multiple sclerosis. Material: blood. The chain combines TRBV18 with TRBJ1-1, with D possibly being TRBD1 (5 bases). For the CDR3, the DNA is TGTGCCAGCTCACCCGGACACCAATCGAACACTGAAGCTTTCTTT. Translated, it gives CASSPGHQSNTEAFF. Together with reference TRBV18 and TRBJ1-1, the CDR3 gives the full variable domain: NAGVMQNPRHLVRRRGQEARLRCSPMKGHSHVYWYRQLPEEGLKFMVYLQKENIIDESGMPKERFSAEFPKEGPSILRIQQVVRGDSAAYFCASSPGHQSNTEAFFGQGTRLTVV.